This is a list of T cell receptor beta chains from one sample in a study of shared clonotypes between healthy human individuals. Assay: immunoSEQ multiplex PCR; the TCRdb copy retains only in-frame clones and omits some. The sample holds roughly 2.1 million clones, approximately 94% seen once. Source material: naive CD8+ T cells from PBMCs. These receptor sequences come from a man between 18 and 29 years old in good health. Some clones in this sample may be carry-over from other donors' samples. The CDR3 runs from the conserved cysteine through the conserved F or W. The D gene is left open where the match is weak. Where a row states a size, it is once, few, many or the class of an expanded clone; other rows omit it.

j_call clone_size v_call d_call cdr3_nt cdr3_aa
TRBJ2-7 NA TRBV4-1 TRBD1 TGCGCCAGCAGCCAAGACCCGGGACAGGGGTTTGGCGAGCAGTACTTC CASSQDPGQGFGEQYF
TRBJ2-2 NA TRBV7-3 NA TGTGCCAGCAGCTCGCTAACCGGGGAGCTGTTTTTT CASSSLTGELFF
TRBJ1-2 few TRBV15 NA TGTGCCACCAGGAGCGGCAGGGAGGGCTACACCTTC CATRSGREGYTF
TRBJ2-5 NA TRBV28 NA TGCGGGTCAGGGGCGGGGGAGACCCAGTACTTC CGSGAGETQYF
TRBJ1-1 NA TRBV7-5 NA TGTGTCAGAAGCTTAGGAAAGCAGGGTTGGGACACTGAAGCTTTCTTT CVRSLGKQGWDTEAFF
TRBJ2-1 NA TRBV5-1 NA TGCGCCAGCAGCTTGGGACTAGAGGTGGGATATGAGCAGTTCTTC CASSLGLEVGYEQFF
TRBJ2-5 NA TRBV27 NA TGTGCCAGCAGTTTATCGATTCTAGAGACCCAGTACTTC CASSLSILETQYF
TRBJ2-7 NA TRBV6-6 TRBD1 TGTGCCAGCAGTCTAAGACAGGGATCTGTCGACGAGCAGTACTTC CASSLRQGSVDEQYF
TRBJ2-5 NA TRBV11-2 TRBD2 TGTGCCAGCAGCTCCTGGACTAGCGGGAGGGCCCAAGAGACCCAGTACTTC CASSSWTSGRAQETQYF
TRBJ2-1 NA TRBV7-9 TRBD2 TGTGCCAGCAGCTTCCCCAGGACTAGCGGGATGGTCTACAATGAGCAGTTCTTC CASSFPRTSGMVYNEQFF
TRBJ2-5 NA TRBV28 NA TGTGCCAGCAGCCCGGGACACTTCCAAGAGACCCAGTACTTC CASSPGHFQETQYF
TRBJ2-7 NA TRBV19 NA TGTGCCAGTAACTGGGACGGAGCCTCGGACGAGCAGTACTTC CASNWDGASDEQYF
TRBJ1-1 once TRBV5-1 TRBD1 TGCGCCAGCAGCGTGCCGGGCCGGGACAGGCTGAACACTGAAGCTTTCTTT CASSVPGRDRLNTEAFF
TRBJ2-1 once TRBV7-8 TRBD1 TGTGCCAGCAGCTTACAATCGGGACAGGGGACCGTCTACAATGAGCAGTTCTTC CASSLQSGQGTVYNEQFF
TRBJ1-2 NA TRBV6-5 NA TGTGCCAGCAGTTACTCGGGGCGTAATGGCTACACCTTC CASSYSGRNGYTF
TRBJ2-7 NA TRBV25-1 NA TGTGCCAGCAGCCGCAGGGAGGCCTACGAGCAGTACTTC CASSRREAYEQYF
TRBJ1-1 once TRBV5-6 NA TGTGCCAGCAGCCATTGGCCAGGGGAGGGGATGAACACTGAAGCTTTCTTT CASSHWPGEGMNTEAFF
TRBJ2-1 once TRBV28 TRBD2 TGTGCCAGCAGTTTATTAGGGACTAGAATTAACAATGAGCAGTTCTTC CASSLLGTRINNEQFF
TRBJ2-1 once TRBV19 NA TGTGCCAGTAGTACCGGCCACGTACGAGGAGCTTACAATGAGCAGTTCTTC CASSTGHVRGAYNEQFF
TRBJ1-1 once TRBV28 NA TGTGCCAGCGGAATCTTCCCCCGGACGGTGAACACTGAAGCTTTCTTT CASGIFPRTVNTEAFF
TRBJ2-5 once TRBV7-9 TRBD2 TGTGCCAGCAGCGGGGGACTAGCGGGAGAGACCCAGTACTTC CASSGGLAGETQYF
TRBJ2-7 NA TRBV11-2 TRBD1 TGTGCCAGCAGCTCCTATCGACAGGGGGCAGGGGAGCAGTACTTC CASSSYRQGAGEQYF
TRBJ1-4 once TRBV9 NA TGTGCCAGCAGCGTAGTCGGGGGGGCCGGAGAAAAACTGTTTTTT CASSVVGGAGEKLFF
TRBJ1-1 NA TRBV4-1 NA TGCGCCAGCAGCCAAGGCCGGAACCCCAACACTGAAGCTTTCTTT CASSQGRNPNTEAFF
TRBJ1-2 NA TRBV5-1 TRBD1 TGCGCCAGCAGCTTCTGGGACAGGGAAACCGATAACTATGGCTACACCTTC CASSFWDRETDNYGYTF
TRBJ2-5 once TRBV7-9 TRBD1 TGTGCCAGCAGCAGAGAGACAGGGGCACAAGAGACCCAGTACTTC CASSRETGAQETQYF
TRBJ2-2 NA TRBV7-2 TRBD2 TGTGCCAGCAGCCCCCGGGTAGCGGGAGGGCCAAACACCGGGGAGCTGTTTTTT CASSPRVAGGPNTGELFF
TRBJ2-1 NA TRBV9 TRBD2 TGTGCCAGCAGCGTCGGGCTAGCGGAATACAATGAGCAGTTCTTC CASSVGLAEYNEQFF
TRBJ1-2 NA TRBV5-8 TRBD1 TGTGCCAGCAGCTTGGACGACAGGGTGGGTTGGTTTGTCTATGGCTACACCTTC CASSLDDRVGWFVYGYTF
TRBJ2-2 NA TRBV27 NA TGTGCCAGCAGTCCGACGGACCTGTCCTCTCCCGGGGAGCTGTTTTTT CASSPTDLSSPGELFF
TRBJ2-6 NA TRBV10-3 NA TGTGCCATCAGTGAGTTAAGGGTGGCCGGGGCCAACGTCCTGACTTTC CAISELRVAGANVLTF
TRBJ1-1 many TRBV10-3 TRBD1 TGTGCCATCAATTCAGGGGGCACTGAAGCTTTCTTT CAINSGGTEAFF
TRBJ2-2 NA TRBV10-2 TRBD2 TGCGCCAGCAGACGAAGCGGGGGGACCCCCGGGGAGCTGTTTTTT CASRRSGGTPGELFF